This TCR beta chain stems from a study of identical twins. Study-level findings and limits: Models came in too low on out-of-frame TCR alpha sharing in monozygotic twins.

With 1 base removed from V and 2 bases from J, the gap between germline ends came to 19 bases. The CDR3 runs 17 residues. Germline V lookup: CDR1 DFQATT, CDR2 SNEGSKA (reference sequence). Everyone who donated was a healthy Caucasian. Addition of a universal primer site occurred through template switching, and cDNA carried unique molecular identifiers. TCRdb re-derived calls from the 5' RACE reads in MiXCR, one entry per CDR3 protein. The table has roughly 250,000 distinct CDR3 sequences, more than 12% seen once. A word on this clonotype: What it binds is unknown.

Specimen: memory (CD45RO+) T cells sorted from blood. The chain couples TRBV20-1 to TRBJ2-3; perhaps TRBD2 as D (6 bases). The sequence was obtained from a woman younger than 35 in good health. CDR3 in amino acids: CSARVVRGGSYTDTQYF. CDR3 bases: TGCAGTGCTAGAGTGGTGCGGGGCGGCTCTTACACAGATACGCAGTATTTT.